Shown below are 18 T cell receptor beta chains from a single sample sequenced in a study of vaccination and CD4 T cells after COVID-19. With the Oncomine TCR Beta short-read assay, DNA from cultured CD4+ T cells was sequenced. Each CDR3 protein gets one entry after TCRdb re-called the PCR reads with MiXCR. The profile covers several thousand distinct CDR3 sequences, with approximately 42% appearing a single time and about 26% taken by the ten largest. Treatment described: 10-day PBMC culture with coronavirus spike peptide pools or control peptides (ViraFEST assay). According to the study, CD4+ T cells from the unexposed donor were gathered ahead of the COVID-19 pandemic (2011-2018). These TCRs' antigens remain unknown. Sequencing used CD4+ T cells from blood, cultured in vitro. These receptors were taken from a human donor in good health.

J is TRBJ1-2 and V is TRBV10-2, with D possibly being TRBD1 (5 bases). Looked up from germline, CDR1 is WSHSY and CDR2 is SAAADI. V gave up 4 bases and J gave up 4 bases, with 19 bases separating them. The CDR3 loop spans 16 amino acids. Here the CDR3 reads CASSAPREMLGYGYTF. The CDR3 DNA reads TGCGCCAGCAGTGCTCCCAGGGAGATGTTAGGCTATGGCTACACCTTC.

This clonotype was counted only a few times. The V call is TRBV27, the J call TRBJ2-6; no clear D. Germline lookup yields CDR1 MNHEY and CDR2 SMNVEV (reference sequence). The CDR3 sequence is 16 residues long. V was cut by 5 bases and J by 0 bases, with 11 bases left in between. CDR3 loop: CASSPPRTSGANVLTF. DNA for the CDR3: TGTGCCAGCAGTCCCCCCCGGACCTCTGGGGCCAACGTCCTGACTTTC.

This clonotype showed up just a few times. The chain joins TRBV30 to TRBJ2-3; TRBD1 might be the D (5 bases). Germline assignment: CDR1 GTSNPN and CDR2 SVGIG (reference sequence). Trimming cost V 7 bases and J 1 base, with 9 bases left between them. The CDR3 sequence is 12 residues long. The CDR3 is CALEQGTDTQYF. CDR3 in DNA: TGTGCCTTAGAACAGGGCACAGATACGCAGTATTTT.

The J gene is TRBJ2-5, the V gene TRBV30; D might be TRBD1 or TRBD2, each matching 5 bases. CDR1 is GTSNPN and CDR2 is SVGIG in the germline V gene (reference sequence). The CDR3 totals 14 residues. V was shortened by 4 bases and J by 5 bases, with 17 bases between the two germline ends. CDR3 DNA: TGTGCCTGGAACCGGGGCCACGAGCGGGAGACCCAGTACTTC. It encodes CAWNRGHERETQYF.

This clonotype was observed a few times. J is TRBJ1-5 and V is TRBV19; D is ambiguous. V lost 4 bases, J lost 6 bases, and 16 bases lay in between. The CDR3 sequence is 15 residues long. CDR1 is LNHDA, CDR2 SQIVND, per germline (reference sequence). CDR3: CASSNGVDTGQPQHF. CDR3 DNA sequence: TGTGCCAGTAGTAATGGGGTGGATACGGGTCAGCCCCAGCATTTT.

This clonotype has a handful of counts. Written as DNA, the CDR3 is TGTGCCAGCAGGGAGACAGGGGCCCTCTATGGCTACACCTTC. It yields the protein CASRETGALYGYTF. V and J are TRBV12-3 or TRBV12-4 and TRBJ1-2; 8 bases line up with TRBD1. This CDR3 contains 14 residues. Trimming cost V 6 bases and J 4 bases; bases outside gene matches: 7.

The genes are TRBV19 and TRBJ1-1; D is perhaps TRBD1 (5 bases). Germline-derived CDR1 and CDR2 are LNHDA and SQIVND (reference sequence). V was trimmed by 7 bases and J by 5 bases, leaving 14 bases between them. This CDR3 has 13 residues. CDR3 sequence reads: CASTEGARTEAFF. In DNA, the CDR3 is TGTGCCAGTACGGAAGGGGCGCGTACTGAAGCTTTCTTT. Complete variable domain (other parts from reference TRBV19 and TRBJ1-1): DGGITQSPKYLFRKEGQNVTLSCEQNLNHDAMYWYRQDPGQGLRLIYYSQIVNDFQKGDIAEGYSVSREKKESFPLTVTSAQKNPTAFYLCASTEGARTEAFFGQGTRLTVV.

In nucleotides, the CDR3 is TGCGCCAGCCTACAGACAGGCGAGCAGTACTTC. Its translation: CASLQTGEQYF. The chain couples TRBV10-2 to TRBJ2-7, with D possibly TRBD1 on 6 matching bases. The V gene's germline CDR1 is WSHSY and CDR2 SAAADI. Trimming removed 8 bases from V and 6 bases from J, with 11 bases in between. This CDR3 region has 11 residues.

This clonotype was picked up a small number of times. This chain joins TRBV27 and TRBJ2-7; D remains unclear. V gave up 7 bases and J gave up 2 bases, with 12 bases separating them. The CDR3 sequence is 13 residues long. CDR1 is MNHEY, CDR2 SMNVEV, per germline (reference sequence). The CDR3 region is CASTRLGTYEQYF. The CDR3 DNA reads TGTGCCAGCACTCGACTGGGTACCTACGAGCAGTACTTC.

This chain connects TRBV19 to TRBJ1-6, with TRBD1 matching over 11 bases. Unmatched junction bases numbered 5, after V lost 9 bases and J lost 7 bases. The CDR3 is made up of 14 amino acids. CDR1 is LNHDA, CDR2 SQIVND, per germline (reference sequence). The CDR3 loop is CASTGQGANSPLHF. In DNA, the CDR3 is TGTGCCAGCACCGGACAGGGGGCAAATTCACCCCTCCACTTT.

The CDR3 spells CATKGQSNQPQHF. The CDR3 coding sequence is TGTGCCACCAAGGGACAGAGTAATCAGCCCCAGCATTTT. The rearrangement joins TRBV28 to TRBJ1-5; the match to TRBD1 covers 7 bases. The germline V gene encodes CDR1 MDHEN and CDR2 SYDVKM. The CDR3 runs to 13 residues. J lost 4 bases, V lost 10 bases, and 7 bases had no gene match.

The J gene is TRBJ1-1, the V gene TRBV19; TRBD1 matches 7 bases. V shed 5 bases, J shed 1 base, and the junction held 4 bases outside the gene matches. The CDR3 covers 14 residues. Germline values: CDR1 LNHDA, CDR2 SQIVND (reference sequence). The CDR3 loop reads CASSPGDRNTEAFF. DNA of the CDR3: TGTGCCAGTAGTCCGGGGGACAGGAACACTGAAGCTTTCTTT. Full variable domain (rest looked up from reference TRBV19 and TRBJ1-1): DGGITQSPKYLFRKEGQNVTLSCEQNLNHDAMYWYRQDPGQGLRLIYYSQIVNDFQKGDIAEGYSVSREKKESFPLTVTSAQKNPTAFYLCASSPGDRNTEAFFGQGTRLTVV.

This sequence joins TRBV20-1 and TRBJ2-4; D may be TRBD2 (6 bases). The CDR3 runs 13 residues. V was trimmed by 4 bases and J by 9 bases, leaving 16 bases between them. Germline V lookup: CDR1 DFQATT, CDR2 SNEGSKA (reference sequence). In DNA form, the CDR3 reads TGCAGTGCTATTGGCGGGGCGGGAACCATTCAGTACTTC. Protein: CSAIGGAGTIQYF.

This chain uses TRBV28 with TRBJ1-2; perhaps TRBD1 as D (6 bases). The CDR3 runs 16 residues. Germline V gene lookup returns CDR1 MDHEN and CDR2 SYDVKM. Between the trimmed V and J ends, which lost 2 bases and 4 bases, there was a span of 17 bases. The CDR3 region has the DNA TGTGCCAGCAGTTTAGGGGGGCAGGCCGGCTCCTATGGCTACACCTTC. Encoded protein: CASSLGGQAGSYGYTF.

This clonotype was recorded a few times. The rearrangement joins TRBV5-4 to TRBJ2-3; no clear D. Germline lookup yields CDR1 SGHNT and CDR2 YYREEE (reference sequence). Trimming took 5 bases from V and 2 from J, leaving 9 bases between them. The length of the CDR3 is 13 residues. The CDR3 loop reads CASSPADTDTQYF. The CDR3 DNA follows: TGTGCCAGCAGTCCCGCCGACACAGATACGCAGTATTTT.

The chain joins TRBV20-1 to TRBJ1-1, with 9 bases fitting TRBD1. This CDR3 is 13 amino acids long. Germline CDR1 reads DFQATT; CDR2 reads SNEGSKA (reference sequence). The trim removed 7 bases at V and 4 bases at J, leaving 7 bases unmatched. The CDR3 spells CSVYRGRGTEAFF. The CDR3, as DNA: TGCAGTGTTTACAGGGGGCGAGGCACTGAAGCTTTCTTT.

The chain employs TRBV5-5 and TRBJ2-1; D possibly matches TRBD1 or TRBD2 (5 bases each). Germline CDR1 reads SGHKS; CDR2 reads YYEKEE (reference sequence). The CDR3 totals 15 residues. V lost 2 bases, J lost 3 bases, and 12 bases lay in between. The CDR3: CASSFIRGDYNEQFF. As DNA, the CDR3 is TGTGCCAGCAGCTTTATCCGGGGCGACTACAATGAGCAGTTCTTC.

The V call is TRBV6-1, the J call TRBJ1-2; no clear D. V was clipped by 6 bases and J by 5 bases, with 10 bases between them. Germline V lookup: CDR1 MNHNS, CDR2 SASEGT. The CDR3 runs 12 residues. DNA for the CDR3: TGTGCCAGCAGAGGGATCGCGTATGGCTACACCTTC. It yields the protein CASRGIAYGYTF.